This T cell receptor beta chain was identified in a study of PD-1 blockade in mismatch repair-deficient tumors. Whole-study context: All were previously treated, progressing patients with around eleven mismatch repair-deficient cancer types.

Germline assignment: CDR1 MNHEY and CDR2 SVGAGI. The V segment lost 2 bases and the J segment 9 bases; nucleotides outside the gene matches: 10. The CDR3 is 15 amino acids. Some clones are missing from TCRdb's copy, which holds only in-frame ones; the method was immunoSEQ multiplex PCR. The repertoire holds approximately 9,800 clones, 75% to 90% seen once, with around 0.9% in the top ten. Study outcomes and limitations: Rapid post-treatment expansion, then contraction, generally preceding radiologic response, marked tumor-resident clones.

Turning to this clone: Its antigen is unknown.

The receptor's source is an adult with mismatch repair-deficient cancer. The rearrangement links TRBV6-5 to TRBJ2-1, with TRBD1 identical over 7 bases. The material sequenced was PBMCs, taken approximately 48 weeks after starting pembrolizumab. The CDR3 here is CASSYSTGERGEQFF. The DNA of the CDR3 is TGTGCCAGCAGTTACAGTACAGGGGAAAGGGGTGAGCAGTTCTTC.